This TCR beta chain was retrieved from a study of CXCR3-negative and CXCR3-positive naive CD8 T cells. It was by 5' RACE with UMI labels that the TRB cDNA libraries were prepared. TCRdb re-called the 5' RACE reads; one entry per CDR3 protein, DNA not given. The table lists fewer than 50,000 distinct CDR3 sequences. This CDR3 has 17 residues. Germline-derived CDR1 and CDR2 are SGHDN and FVKESK. The sequenced sample was naive CXCR3- CD8+ T cells from blood. Subset: CD45RO-CCR7+CD27+CD95- naive CD8+ T cells lacking CXCR3 (TNR3-). The genes are TRBV14 and TRBJ2-7; lacking DNA, the TRBD1 call made by TCRdb goes unchecked. This TCR was sampled from a human donor in good health. Some clones in this sample may be carry-over from other donors' samples. The CDR3 loop is CASSQEFGTQGAWEQYF.